The TCR beta chain under discussion was sequenced for a study of cytomegalovirus exposure and HLA in healthy donors. Study context: The 120 validation repertoires, a later analysis reported, used the same platform as the roughly 650 repertoires from the first cohort. Study-level results: That first-cohort TCR clusters tended to co-occur in the approximately 110 validation repertoires was found in a later analysis. Most TCR sequences were rare, but some public TCRs occurred in many donors.

Here immunoSEQ multiplex PCR was the method, and the copy in TCRdb shows in-frame clones only, minus some. The profile covers fewer than 200,000 clones, with 75% to 90% appearing a single time and about a sixth taken by the ten largest. An approximately 130-subject validation cohort, separate from the 666-subject first cohort, supplied the donors. J gave up 0 bases and V 4 bases, and 6 bases lay outside the gene matches. Per germline, CDR1 MGHRA and CDR2 YSYEKL. The CDR3 runs 15 residues. Of note for this clone: Its specificity is unknown.

Specimen: PBMCs. The chain carries TRBV4-1 and TRBJ2-7; TRBD1 matches at 7 bases. The source of this sequence is a man aged 18 to 30 in good health and CMV-seropositive. CDR3 bases: TGCGCCAGCAGCCGAGGAAGGGACAGCTCCTACGAGCAGTACTTC. Translated: CASSRGRDSSYEQYF.